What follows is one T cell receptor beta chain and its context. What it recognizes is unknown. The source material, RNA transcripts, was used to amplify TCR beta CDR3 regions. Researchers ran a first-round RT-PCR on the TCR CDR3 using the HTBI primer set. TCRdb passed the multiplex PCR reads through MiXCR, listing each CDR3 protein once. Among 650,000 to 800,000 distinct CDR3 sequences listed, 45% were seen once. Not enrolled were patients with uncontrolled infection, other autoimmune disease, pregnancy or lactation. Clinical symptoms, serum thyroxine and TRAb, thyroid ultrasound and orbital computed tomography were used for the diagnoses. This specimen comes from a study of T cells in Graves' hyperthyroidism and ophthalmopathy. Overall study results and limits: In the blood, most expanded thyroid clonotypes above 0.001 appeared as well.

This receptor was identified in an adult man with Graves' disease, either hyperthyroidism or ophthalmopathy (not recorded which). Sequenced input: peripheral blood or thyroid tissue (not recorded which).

CDR3 sequence: CSASPAFEAFF. As DNA, the CDR3 is TGCAGTGCTTCTCCAGCCTTTGAAGCTTTCTTT. This chain joins TRBV20-1 and TRBJ1-1; D is uncertain. The CDR3 is 11 residues long. V was shortened by 5 bases and J by 7 bases, with 11 bases between the two germline ends. Germline V gene data show CDR1 as DFQATT and CDR2 as SNEGSKA (reference sequence).